This T cell receptor (beta chain) was profiled in a study of blood T cell repertoires in COVID-19. Study context: There were acute and convalescent COVID-19 samples, and they came from the United States, Italy and Spain.

Participants came from about 24 US areas, aged about 18 to 100 years. Participants had their cohort set by participant-reported clinical history. Exposed enrollees had met someone with a PCR-confirmed or clinician-diagnosed COVID-19 case at some point within the 2 weeks before study entry. Sequencing used immunoSEQ multiplex PCR; TCRdb keeps in-frame clones, though not all of them. The sample includes 350,000 to 500,000 clones, roughly 88% of them seen just once. V gave up 1 base and J gave up 6 bases; unmatched junction bases: 7. CDR1 is MNHEY, CDR2 SMNVEV, per germline (reference sequence). The CDR3 sequence is 15 residues long.

The specimen was PBMCs or T cells enriched from blood (not recorded which). The TCR sequence derives from a woman aged 18-30 years who had been exposed to COVID-19. V and J are TRBV27 and TRBJ1-1; 8 bases align to TRBD1. CDR3 bases: TGTGCCAGCAGTTTATTAGGGAACAGGGGGGCTGAAGCTTTCTTT. Its translation: CASSLLGNRGAEAFF.